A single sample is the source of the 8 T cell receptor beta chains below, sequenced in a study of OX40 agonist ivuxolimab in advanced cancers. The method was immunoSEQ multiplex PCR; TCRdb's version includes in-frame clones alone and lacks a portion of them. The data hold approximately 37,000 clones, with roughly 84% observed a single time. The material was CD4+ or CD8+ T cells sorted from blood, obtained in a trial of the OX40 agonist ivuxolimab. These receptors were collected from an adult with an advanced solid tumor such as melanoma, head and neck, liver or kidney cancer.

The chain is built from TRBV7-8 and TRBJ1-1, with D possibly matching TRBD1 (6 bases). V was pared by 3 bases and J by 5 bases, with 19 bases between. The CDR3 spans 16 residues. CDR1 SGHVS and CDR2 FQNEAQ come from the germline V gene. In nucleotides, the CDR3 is TGTGCCAGCAGCTTGGTACAGGGTTACGGGACGACTGAAGCTTTCTTT. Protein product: CASSLVQGYGTTEAFF.

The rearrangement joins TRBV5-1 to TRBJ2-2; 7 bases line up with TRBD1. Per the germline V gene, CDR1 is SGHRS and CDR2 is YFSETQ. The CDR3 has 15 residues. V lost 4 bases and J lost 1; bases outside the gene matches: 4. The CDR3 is CASSESGGNTGELFF. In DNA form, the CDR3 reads TGCGCCAGCAGCGAATCAGGGGGGAACACCGGGGAGCTGTTTTTT.

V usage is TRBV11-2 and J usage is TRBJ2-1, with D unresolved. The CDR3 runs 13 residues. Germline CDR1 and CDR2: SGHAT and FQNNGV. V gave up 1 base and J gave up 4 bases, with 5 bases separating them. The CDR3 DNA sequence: TGTGCCAGCAGCTTAGTTGGTTACAATGAGCAGTTCTTC. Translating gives CASSLVGYNEQFF.

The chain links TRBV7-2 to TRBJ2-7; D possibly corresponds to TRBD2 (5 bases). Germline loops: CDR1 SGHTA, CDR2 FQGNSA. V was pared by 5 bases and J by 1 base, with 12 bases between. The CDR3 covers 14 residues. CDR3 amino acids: CASSPMRESYEQYF. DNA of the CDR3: TGTGCCAGCAGCCCAATGAGGGAGTCCTACGAGCAGTACTTC.

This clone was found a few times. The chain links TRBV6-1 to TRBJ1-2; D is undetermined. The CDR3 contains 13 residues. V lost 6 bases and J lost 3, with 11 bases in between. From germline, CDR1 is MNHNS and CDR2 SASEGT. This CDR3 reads CASRSELDYGYTF. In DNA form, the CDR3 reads TGTGCCAGCAGGTCAGAACTAGACTATGGCTACACCTTC.

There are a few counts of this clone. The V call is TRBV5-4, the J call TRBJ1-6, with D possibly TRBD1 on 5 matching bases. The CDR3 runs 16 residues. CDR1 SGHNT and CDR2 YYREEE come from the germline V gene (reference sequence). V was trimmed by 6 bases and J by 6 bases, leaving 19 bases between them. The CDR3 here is CASTIPVRGPNSPLHF. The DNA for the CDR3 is TGTGCCAGCACCATCCCTGTTCGGGGACCTAATTCACCCCTCCACTTT.

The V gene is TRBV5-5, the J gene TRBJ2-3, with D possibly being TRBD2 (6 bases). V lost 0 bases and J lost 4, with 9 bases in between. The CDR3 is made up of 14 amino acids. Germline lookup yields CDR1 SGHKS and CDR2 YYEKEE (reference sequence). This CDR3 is CASSLVAGPDTQYF. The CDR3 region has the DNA TGTGCCAGCAGCTTGGTGGCGGGGCCAGATACGCAGTATTTT.

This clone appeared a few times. The CDR3 region has the DNA TGTGCCAGCAGCCAAGGACTAGCGGGAGGAATAGATACGCAGTATTTT. Protein: CASSQGLAGGIDTQYF. The rearrangement links TRBV14 to TRBJ2-3, with 13 bases that match TRBD2. Germline values: CDR1 SGHDN, CDR2 FVKESK. The junction had 3 bases not matched to a gene; V was cut back by 1 base and J by 5 bases. This CDR3 is 16 amino acids long.